Following are 14 T cell receptor beta chains from one sample sequenced in a study of human T cells and chemical hapten exposure. TCRdb analysed the RACE reads with MiXCR anew, one entry per CDR3 protein. Here the sample spans around 380,000 distinct CDR3 sequences, 4.5% to 5.5% being singletons. Time point described: pre-sensitization, week 0. Regarding treatment: therapeutic diphenylcyclopropenone sensitization with weekly scalp DPC. The sample was whole blood, taken in connection with sensitization to the hapten diphenylcyclopropenone (DPC). These receptors were obtained from a woman between 18 and 30 years old with alopecia areata. Some clones in this sample may be carry-over from other donors' samples.

This clonotype came up many times. J is TRBJ2-7 and V is TRBV20-1, with D uncertain. Germline lookup yields CDR1 DFQATT and CDR2 SNEGSKA (reference sequence). CDR3 length: 11 amino acids. Trimming took off 1 base at V and 3 bases at J, with 4 bases between the two ends. CDR3 protein: CSARVRYEQYF. In DNA form, the CDR3 reads TGCAGTGCTAGAGTCCGCTACGAGCAGTACTTC.

In this sample, this clonotype turned up many times. The chain uses TRBV2 and TRBJ2-3; 7 nucleotides match TRBD2. J gave up 1 base and V 4 bases, and 8 bases lay outside the gene matches. This CDR3 comprises 16 residues. Per the germline V gene, CDR1 is SNHLY and CDR2 is FYNNEI. This chain's CDR3 is CASSVGLAAGTDTQYF. CDR3 in DNA: TGTGCCAGCAGTGTTGGCCTAGCGGCAGGCACAGATACGCAGTATTTT.

The table lists this clonotype with many counts. V is TRBV5-1 and J is TRBJ2-2, with D possibly TRBD1 on 6 matching bases. This CDR3 contains 15 residues. Trimming stripped 5 bases from V and 7 bases from J, with 18 bases between. Looked up from germline, CDR1 is SGHRS and CDR2 is YFSETQ. The CDR3 coding sequence is TGCGCCAGCAGTTTAGGGACAACTGAGGTCGGGGAGCTGTTTTTT. It yields the protein CASSLGTTEVGELFF.

This clonotype was seen many times. This chain joins TRBV4-2 and TRBJ1-4, with 7 bases lining up with TRBD1. Germline CDR1 is LGHNA and CDR2 is YNFKEQ. Trimming removed 1 base from V and 12 bases from J; junction bases left unmatched: 11. The CDR3 spans 15 residues. CDR3 DNA sequence: TGTGCCAGCAGCCAAGTAACGAGGGCAGGGACAGAACTGTTTTTT. Amino acid sequence: CASSQVTRAGTELFF.

This clonotype is termed medium-sized. The chain links TRBV13 to TRBJ2-3; no definite D call. The germline gives CDR1 PRHDT, CDR2 FYEKMQ (reference sequence). V lost 2 bases, J lost 2 bases, and 5 bases lay in between. This CDR3 contains 13 residues. The CDR3 sequence is CASSLPPTDTQYF. CDR3 sequence (DNA): TGTGCCAGCAGCTTACCGCCCACAGATACGCAGTATTTT.

The table lists this clonotype with a few counts. The chain uses TRBV7-9 and TRBJ1-1; D gene ambiguous. The V gene's germline CDR1 is SEHNR and CDR2 FQNEAQ (reference sequence). This CDR3 comprises 14 residues. V lost 4 bases, J lost 3 bases, and 12 bases lay in between. The CDR3 sequence: CASSSKSGYTEAFF. Written as DNA, the CDR3 is TGTGCCAGCAGCTCCAAGTCGGGGTACACTGAAGCTTTCTTT.

The genes are TRBV12-3 or TRBV12-4 and TRBJ1-2; D uncertain. The CDR3 runs to 15 residues. The V and J ends lost 2 bases and 1 base respectively, with 11 bases between them. DNA for the CDR3: TGTGCCAGCAGTTTAAGAAGGACTCTTAACTATGGCTACACCTTC. It is translated as CASSLRRTLNYGYTF.

This clonotype appeared many times. The chain links TRBV24-1 to TRBJ2-2, with a tentative D call TRBD1 (5 bases). Germline V gives CDR1 KGHDR, CDR2 SFDVKD. Trimming stripped 5 bases from V and 1 base from J, with 10 bases between. This CDR3 region has 15 residues. The CDR3 nucleotides are TGTGCCACCAGTGCTGGACAACTGAACACCGGGGAGCTGTTTTTT. This encodes CATSAGQLNTGELFF.

This rearrangement joins TRBV2 to TRBJ2-5; maybe TRBD2 (6 bases). The CDR3 loop spans 13 amino acids. Trimming shortened V by 7 bases and J by 1 base, and 10 bases separated the two germline ends. Germline V gene data show CDR1 as SNHLY and CDR2 as FYNNEI. The CDR3 reads CASNERAQETQYF. CDR3 bases: TGTGCCAGCAATGAGCGGGCCCAAGAGACCCAGTACTTC.

This clonotype has ten or more counts. This rearrangement joins TRBV20-1 to TRBJ2-3; TRBD1 might be the D (7 bases). The CDR3 sequence is 13 residues long. Trimming took 5 bases from V and 10 from J, leaving 19 bases between them. From germline, CDR1 is DFQATT and CDR2 SNEGSKA (reference sequence). The CDR3 region has the DNA TGCAGTGCTCCACGACAGGGATCGGGAGCGCAGTATTTT. Protein: CSAPRQGSGAQYF.

This clonotype appeared many times. The V and J genes are TRBV9 and TRBJ2-5; no reliable D call. Trimming shortened V by 0 bases and J by 2 bases, and 11 bases separated the two germline ends. In germline, CDR1 is SGDLS, CDR2 YYNGEE. The CDR3 has 15 amino acids. CDR3 bases: TGTGCCAGCAGCGTAGGTAGTCAGAAGCAAGAGACCCAGTACTTC. It codes for CASSVGSQKQETQYF.

The chain carries TRBV20-1 and TRBJ1-2; tentatively, D is TRBD1 (5 bases). V was shortened by 2 bases and J by 2 bases, with 12 bases between the two germline ends. The CDR3 covers 14 residues. Germline CDR1 DFQATT, CDR2 SNEGSKA (reference sequence). In DNA form, the CDR3 reads TGCAGTGCTAGACGGGGGAACAACAACTATGGCTACACCTTC. It specifies CSARRGNNNYGYTF.

This clonotype was observed a few times. J is TRBJ2-6 and V is TRBV4-1; 9 positions agree with TRBD2. Germline V gene sequence: CDR1 MGHRA, CDR2 YSYEKL. The length of the CDR3 is 18 residues. After removal of 3 bases from V and 0 bases from J, the junction contained 6 bases not matched to a gene. The CDR3: CASSQGTSSSSGANVLTF. The CDR3 coding sequence is TGCGCCAGCAGCCAGGGGACTAGCTCTAGCTCTGGGGCCAACGTCCTGACTTTC.

This clonotype came up many times. The V and J genes are TRBV5-6 and TRBJ2-3, with TRBD2 as a possible D gene (6 bases). The CDR3 extends over 14 amino acids. Trimming left V 3 bases short and J 2 bases short, with 10 bases between. Germline loops: CDR1 SGHDT, CDR2 YYEEEE. CDR3 sequence (DNA): TGTGCCAGCAGCTCTCGGACTATCACAGATACGCAGTATTTT. Its translation: CASSSRTITDTQYF.